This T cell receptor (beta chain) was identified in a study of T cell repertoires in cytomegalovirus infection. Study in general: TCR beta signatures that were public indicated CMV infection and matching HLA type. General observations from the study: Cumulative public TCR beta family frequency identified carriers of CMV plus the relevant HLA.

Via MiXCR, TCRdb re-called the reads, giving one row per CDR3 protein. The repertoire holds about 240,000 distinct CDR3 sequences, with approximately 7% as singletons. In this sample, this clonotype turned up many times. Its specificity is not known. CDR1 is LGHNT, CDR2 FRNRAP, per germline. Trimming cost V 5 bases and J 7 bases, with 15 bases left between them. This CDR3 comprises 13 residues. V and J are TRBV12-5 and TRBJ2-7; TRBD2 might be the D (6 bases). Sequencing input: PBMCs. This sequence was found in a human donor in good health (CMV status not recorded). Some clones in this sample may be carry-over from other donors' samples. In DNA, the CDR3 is TGTGCTAGTGGTCCTATCCTAGGGACTGAGCAGTACTTC. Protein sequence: CASGPILGTEQYF.